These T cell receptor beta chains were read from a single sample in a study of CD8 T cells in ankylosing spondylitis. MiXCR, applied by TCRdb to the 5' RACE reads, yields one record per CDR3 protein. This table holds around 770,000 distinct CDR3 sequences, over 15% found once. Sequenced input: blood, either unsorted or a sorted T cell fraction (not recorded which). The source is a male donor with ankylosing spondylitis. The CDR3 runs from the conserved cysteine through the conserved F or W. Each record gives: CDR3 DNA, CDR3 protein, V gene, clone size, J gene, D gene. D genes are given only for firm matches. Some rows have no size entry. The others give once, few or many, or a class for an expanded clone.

TGCGCCAGCAGCCAAGCGGCGGACCACATCGGCGGCTACAATGAGCAGTTCTTC | CASSQAADHIGGYNEQFF | TRBV4-1 | few | TRBJ2-1 | -
TGCGCCAGCCGAGTCTCGGGGGCTTGGAACACCGGGGAGCTGTTTTTT | CASRVSGAWNTGELFF | TRBV5-1 | few | TRBJ2-2 | -
TGTGCCTGGAGTCCCGGGACTAGCAATGAGCAGTTCTTC | CAWSPGTSNEQFF | TRBV30 | few | TRBJ2-1 | TRBD2
TGTGCCACCAGTGATCCGGGAGGGCCAGGGAATGAGCAGTTCTTC | CATSDPGGPGNEQFF | TRBV24-1 | few | TRBJ2-1 | TRBD2
TGCAGTGCTAGAGTTTCCCGGGACAGGCCCGACACTGAAGCTTTCTTT | CSARVSRDRPDTEAFF | TRBV20-1 | - | TRBJ1-1 | TRBD1
TGCGCCAGCAGCTTGGCCAAGAGGGACAGGGGACAAGAGACCCAGTACTTC | CASSLAKRDRGQETQYF | TRBV5-1 | - | TRBJ2-5 | TRBD1
TGTGCCAGCAGCCCCCCCCAAGGAGGGGTGGAGACCCAGTACTTC | CASSPPQGGVETQYF | TRBV28 | - | TRBJ2-5 | -
TGTGCCAGCACACGGCTAGCGGGGGGAACAGAGACCCAGTACTTC | CASTRLAGGTETQYF | TRBV12-3/TRBV12-4 | few | TRBJ2-5 | TRBD2
TGTGCTAGTGGTCGGGGGACCAGCTCTGGGGCCAACGTCCTGACTTTC | CASGRGTSSGANVLTF | TRBV12-5 | - | TRBJ2-6 | -
TGTGCCAGCAGTTTAGCGCTCCGGAGCAATCAGCCCCAGCATTTT | CASSLALRSNQPQHF | TRBV12-3/TRBV12-4 | - | TRBJ1-5 | -
TGCGCCAGCATCAGGGGGCGCGATCTTGATTTTCAGCCCCAGCATTTT | CASIRGRDLDFQPQHF | TRBV5-1 | few | TRBJ1-5 | TRBD1
TGCAGCGGAAGGACGGATTCCTACGAGCAGTACTTC | CSGRTDSYEQYF | TRBV29-1 | - | TRBJ2-7 | -
TGTGCCAGCAGACTACTAGGACTAGCCGGGGAGACCCAGTACTTC | CASRLLGLAGETQYF | TRBV7-8 | - | TRBJ2-5 | TRBD2
TGCGCCAGCACCCAAGCCGGGGGCATCACTGAAGCTTTCTTT | CASTQAGGITEAFF | TRBV5-1 | - | TRBJ1-1 | -
TGTGCCAGCAGCCAACGGGGGGATTCACCCCTCCACTTT | CASSQRGDSPLHF | TRBV3-1 | many | TRBJ1-6 | -
TGCGCCAGCAGCTTGGGGCCAGCGAACACTGAAGCTTTCTTT | CASSLGPANTEAFF | TRBV5-1 | many | TRBJ1-1 | -
TGTGCCAGCAACCCTACGGGGACAGGGGCCTACGAGCAGTACTTC | CASNPTGTGAYEQYF | TRBV6-1 | - | TRBJ2-7 | TRBD1
TGCAGTGCTAGGGCCAGGGGGGACTATGGCTACACCTTC | CSARARGDYGYTF | TRBV20-1 | few | TRBJ1-2 | TRBD1
TGTGCCAGCAGCTTAGCGCAAGGACAGATGGATACGCAGTATTTT | CASSLAQGQMDTQYF | TRBV7-8 | many | TRBJ2-3 | -
TGTGCCAGCAGTACCCCGGGACGGCGTCTTGAGGAGCAGTACTTC | CASSTPGRRLEEQYF | TRBV28 | few | TRBJ2-7 | -
TGCAGCGTAGCACGGGTCACCAACAATGAGCAGTTCTTC | CSVARVTNNEQFF | TRBV29-1 | - | TRBJ2-1 | -
TGTGCCAGCAGCGGTCGAACCGGGACAGGGGCCTACAATGAGCAGTTCTTC | CASSGRTGTGAYNEQFF | TRBV9 | - | TRBJ2-1 | TRBD1
TGTGCCAGCAGCACCGCGGGGGGGCGATACGAGCAGTACTTC | CASSTAGGRYEQYF | TRBV13 | few | TRBJ2-7 | TRBD2
TGTGCCAGCAGCAACATGGGACTGGCCAACACTGAAGCTTTCTTT | CASSNMGLANTEAFF | TRBV3-1 | - | TRBJ1-1 | -
TGCAGTGCTTCCCGCACCGGTGACTATGGCTACACCTTC | CSASRTGDYGYTF | TRBV20-1 | - | TRBJ1-2 | -
TGCGCCAGCAGCTTCGACCCCTCCGGGACAGGGGGCGAAAAACTGTTTTTT | CASSFDPSGTGGEKLFF | TRBV5-1 | - | TRBJ1-4 | TRBD1
TGTGCCAGCAGCTCTCACGGGGGAGGAACCGGGGAGCTGTTTTTT | CASSSHGGGTGELFF | TRBV7-3 | once | TRBJ2-2 | -
TGTGCCAGCGGGAACAGGGTACTCTCTGGAAACACCATATATTTT | CASGNRVLSGNTIYF | TRBV28 | - | TRBJ1-3 | -
TGCGCCAGCAGCTTAGGCCAGGCTAATGAAAAACTGTTTTTT | CASSLGQANEKLFF | TRBV5-1 | - | TRBJ1-4 | -
TGCGCCAGCAGCACGGGACAGGGCCACAATGAGCAGTTCTTC | CASSTGQGHNEQFF | TRBV5-1 | - | TRBJ2-1 | TRBD1
TGTGCCAGCAGTCCCCGGACAGGGTTTAATTCACCCCTCCACTTT | CASSPRTGFNSPLHF | TRBV12-3/TRBV12-4 | many | TRBJ1-6 | TRBD1
TGTGCCAGCAGCTTTCATGACACCGGGGAGCTGTTTTTT | CASSFHDTGELFF | TRBV7-2 | - | TRBJ2-2 | -
TGTGCCAGGCAAGACAGCCCTCGCGGGCAGTTCTTC | CARQDSPRGQFF | TRBV27 | few | TRBJ2-1 | -
TGCAGTGCTAGAGACCCCATGACTCCGACGGGGACTGAAGCTTTCTTT | CSARDPMTPTGTEAFF | TRBV20-1 | few | TRBJ1-1 | -
TGTGCCAGCACCAGCCAGGGGGCTCGGGACACTGAAGCTTTCTTT | CASTSQGARDTEAFF | TRBV12-3/TRBV12-4 | few | TRBJ1-1 | TRBD1
TGTGCTAGTGCCGAAGGGACTAGTATCTACAATGAGCAGTTCTTC | CASAEGTSIYNEQFF | TRBV12-5 | - | TRBJ2-1 | TRBD2
TGTGCCAGCAGTACCCGGGACGTCTACAATGAGCAGTTCTTC | CASSTRDVYNEQFF | TRBV27 | few | TRBJ2-1 | -
TGCGCCAGCAGCCATAGTACCGGCAATGAGCAGTTCTTC | CASSHSTGNEQFF | TRBV4-3 | - | TRBJ2-1 | -
TGTGCCAGCAGTTTGAGTAGGACAGTCGAGACCCAGTACTTC | CASSLSRTVETQYF | TRBV12-3/TRBV12-4 | few | TRBJ2-5 | -
TGTGCTAGCAGCGGGGGGGGGAGCACAGATACGCAGTATTTT | CASSGGGSTDTQYF | TRBV7-7 | few | TRBJ2-3 | TRBD2
TGCGCCAGCAGCCAAGCCCGGGGACTAGCGGGGGCCCCTAAAAATGAGCAGTTCTTC | CASSQARGLAGAPKNEQFF | TRBV4-1 | - | TRBJ2-1 | TRBD2
TGCGCCAGCAGCTCTTCCGGGGGGGCGACGAATACGCAGTATTTT | CASSSSGGATNTQYF | TRBV5-1 | few | TRBJ2-3 | TRBD2
TGTGCCATCCGAGCGGGACTCTCCTACAATGAGCAGTTCTTC | CAIRAGLSYNEQFF | TRBV2 | - | TRBJ2-1 | TRBD2
TGTGCCAGCAGTTTATACGGGGCAGGCTCACCCCTCCACTTT | CASSLYGAGSPLHF | TRBV27 | many | TRBJ1-6 | -
TGTGCCAGCAGATATAATGGGGACTCCACTGAAGCTTTCTTT | CASRYNGDSTEAFF | TRBV2 | - | TRBJ1-1 | -
TGCAGTGCCTCCTGGCGGGAGAACACCGGGGAGCTGTTTTTT | CSASWRENTGELFF | TRBV20-1 | - | TRBJ2-2 | -
TGTGCCAGCAGTGACCCCAGGGGGCGGTTGTATGAGCAGTTCTTC | CASSDPRGRLYEQFF | TRBV25-1 | - | TRBJ2-1 | TRBD1
TGTGCCAGCAGCTTAGGACGCGCAAGAAATCAGCCCCAGCATTTT | CASSLGRARNQPQHF | TRBV11-2 | - | TRBJ1-5 | -
TGCAGTGCTAGCCCTACGTCTAACTATGGCTACACCTTC | CSASPTSNYGYTF | TRBV20-1 | few | TRBJ1-2 | -
TGCAGTGCTGTTCCAGGGGGCCCTAACTATGGCTACACCTTC | CSAVPGGPNYGYTF | TRBV20-1 | - | TRBJ1-2 | TRBD1
TGTGCCAGCAGCCAACATAGCGGGAGCTCCTACGAGCAGTACTTC | CASSQHSGSSYEQYF | TRBV4-2 | many | TRBJ2-7 | TRBD2
TGTGCCACCAGCAGAGATCTTGGACAGAATTCACCCCTCCACTTT | CATSRDLGQNSPLHF | TRBV15 | few | TRBJ1-6 | -
TGTGCCAGCAGTTTCGCAGGGGTGTCAGGCAATCAGCCCCAGCATTTT | CASSFAGVSGNQPQHF | TRBV28 | many | TRBJ1-5 | -
TGCAGTGCTAGACAAACTAGCGGGCTTTACTACAATGAGCAGTTCTTC | CSARQTSGLYYNEQFF | TRBV20-1 | few | TRBJ2-1 | TRBD2
TGCAGTGCTAGTCTCCTAGCGGGGGTCTCCTACGAGCAGTACTTC | CSASLLAGVSYEQYF | TRBV20-1 | few | TRBJ2-7 | TRBD2
TGCAGTGCTAGAGATCTCTCACGCTACAATGAGCAGTTCTTC | CSARDLSRYNEQFF | TRBV20-1 | once | TRBJ2-1 | -
TGTGCCACCAGTGATCCCCGGCACGCGCCTGGCAATGAGCAGTTCTTC | CATSDPRHAPGNEQFF | TRBV24-1 | few | TRBJ2-1 | -
TGTGCCAGCAGCAAACAGGGGCCCCCCACCGGGGAGCTGTTTTTT | CASSKQGPPTGELFF | TRBV7-6 | few | TRBJ2-2 | TRBD1
TGTGCCAGCAGTTGGGCACAGGGGATCTATGGCTACACCTTC | CASSWAQGIYGYTF | TRBV12-3/TRBV12-4 | few | TRBJ1-2 | TRBD1